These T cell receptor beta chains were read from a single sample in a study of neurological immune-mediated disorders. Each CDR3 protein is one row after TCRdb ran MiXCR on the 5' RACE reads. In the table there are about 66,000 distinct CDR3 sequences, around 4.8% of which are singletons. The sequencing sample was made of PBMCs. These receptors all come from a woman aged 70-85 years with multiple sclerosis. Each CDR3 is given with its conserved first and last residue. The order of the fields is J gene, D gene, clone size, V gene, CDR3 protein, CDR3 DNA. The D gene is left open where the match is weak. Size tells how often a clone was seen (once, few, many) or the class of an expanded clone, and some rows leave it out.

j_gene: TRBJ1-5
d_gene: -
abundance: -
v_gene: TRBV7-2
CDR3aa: CASSPLAGGNQPQHF
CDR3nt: TGTGCCAGCAGCCCTCTGGCAGGGGGCAATCAGCCCCAGCATTTT

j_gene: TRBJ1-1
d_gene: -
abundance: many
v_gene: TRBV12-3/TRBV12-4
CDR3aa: CASSFGGSNTEAFF
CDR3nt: TGTGCCAGCAGTTTCGGGGGTAGCAACACTGAAGCTTTCTTT

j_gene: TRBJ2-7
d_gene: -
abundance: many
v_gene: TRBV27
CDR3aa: CASSSEGRDYEQYF
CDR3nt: TGTGCCAGCAGTTCCGAAGGACGGGACTACGAGCAGTACTTC

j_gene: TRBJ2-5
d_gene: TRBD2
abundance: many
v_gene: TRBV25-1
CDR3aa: CASSETGLAGEETQYF
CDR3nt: TGTGCCAGCAGTGAAACCGGACTAGCGGGAGAAGAGACCCAGTACTTC

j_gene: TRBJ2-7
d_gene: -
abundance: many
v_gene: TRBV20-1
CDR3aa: CSASPVSYEQYF
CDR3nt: TGCAGTGCTAGTCCCGTCTCCTACGAGCAGTACTTC

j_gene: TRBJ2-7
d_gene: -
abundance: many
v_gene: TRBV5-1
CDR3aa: CASSWDRDPYEQYF
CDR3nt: TGCGCCAGCAGCTGGGACCGGGATCCTTACGAGCAGTACTTC

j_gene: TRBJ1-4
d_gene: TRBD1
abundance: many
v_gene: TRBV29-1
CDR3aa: CSVSPTGENEKLFF
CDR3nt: TGCAGCGTTTCCCCGACAGGGGAAAATGAAAAACTGTTTTTT

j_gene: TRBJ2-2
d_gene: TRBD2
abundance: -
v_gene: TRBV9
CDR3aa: CASTSGLAGAVRTGELFF
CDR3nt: TGTGCCAGCACTTCGGGACTAGCGGGAGCAGTGAGGACCGGGGAGCTGTTTTTT

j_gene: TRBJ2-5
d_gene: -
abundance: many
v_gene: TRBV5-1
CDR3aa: CASTPGRRYQETQYF
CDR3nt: TGCGCCAGCACCCCGGGCAGGAGGTACCAAGAGACCCAGTACTTC

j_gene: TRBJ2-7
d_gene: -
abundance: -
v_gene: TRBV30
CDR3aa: CAWVVDRAREQYF
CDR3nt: TGTGCCTGGGTCGTTGACAGAGCGAGGGAGCAGTACTTC

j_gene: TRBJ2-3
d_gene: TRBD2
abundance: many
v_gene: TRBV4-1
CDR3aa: CASSQPTGGRAADTQYF
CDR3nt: TGCGCCAGCAGCCAACCAACGGGCGGGAGGGCAGCAGATACGCAGTATTTT

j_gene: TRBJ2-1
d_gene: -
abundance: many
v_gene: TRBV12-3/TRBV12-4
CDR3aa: CASSFLNNNEQFF
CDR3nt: TGTGCCAGCAGTTTTCTCAACAACAATGAGCAGTTCTTC

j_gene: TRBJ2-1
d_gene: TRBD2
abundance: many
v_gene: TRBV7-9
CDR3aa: CVSGGLADYNEQFF
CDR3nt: TGTGTTAGCGGGGGACTAGCGGACTACAATGAGCAGTTCTTC

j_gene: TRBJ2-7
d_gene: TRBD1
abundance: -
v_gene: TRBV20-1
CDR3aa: CSATEQGLDYEQYF
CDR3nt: TGCAGTGCTACAGAACAGGGGCTGGACTACGAGCAGTACTTC

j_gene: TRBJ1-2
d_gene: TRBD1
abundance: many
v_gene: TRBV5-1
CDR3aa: CASSWGTGSNYGYTF
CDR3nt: TGCGCCAGCAGCTGGGGGACAGGGTCTAACTATGGCTACACCTTC

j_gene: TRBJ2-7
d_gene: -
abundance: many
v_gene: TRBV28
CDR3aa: CASSPPGRSYEQYF
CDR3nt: TGTGCCAGCAGCCCTCCGGGACGGTCCTACGAGCAGTACTTC

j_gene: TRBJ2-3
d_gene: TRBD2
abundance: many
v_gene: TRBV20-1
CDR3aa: CSALSGRTNTDTQYF
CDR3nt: TGCAGTGCCCTCAGCGGGAGGACCAACACAGATACGCAGTATTTT

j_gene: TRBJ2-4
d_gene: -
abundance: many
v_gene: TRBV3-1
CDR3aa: CASSQVGQTKNIQYF
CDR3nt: TGTGCCAGCAGCCAAGTAGGACAGACCAAAAACATTCAGTACTTC

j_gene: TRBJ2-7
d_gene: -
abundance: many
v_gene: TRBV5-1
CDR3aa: CASSLTSETLREQYF
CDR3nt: TGCGCCAGCAGCTTGACATCAGAGACCCTACGGGAGCAGTACTTC

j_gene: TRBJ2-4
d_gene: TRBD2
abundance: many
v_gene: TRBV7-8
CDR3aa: CASIPPAGNIQYF
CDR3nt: TGTGCCAGCATCCCCCCAGCGGGGAACATTCAGTACTTC

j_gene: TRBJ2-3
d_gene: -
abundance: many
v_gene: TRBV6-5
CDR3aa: CASRDQTDTQYF
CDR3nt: TGTGCCAGCAGGGACCAAACAGATACGCAGTATTTT

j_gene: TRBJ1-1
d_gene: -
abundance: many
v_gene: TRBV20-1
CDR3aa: CSAPTRTEAFF
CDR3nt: TGCAGTGCACCAACTCGTACTGAAGCTTTCTTT

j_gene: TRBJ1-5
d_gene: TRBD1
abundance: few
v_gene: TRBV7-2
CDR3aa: CASSLDRGTVDNQPQHF
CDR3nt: TGTGCCAGCAGCTTAGACCGTGGGACAGTGGACAATCAGCCCCAGCATTTT

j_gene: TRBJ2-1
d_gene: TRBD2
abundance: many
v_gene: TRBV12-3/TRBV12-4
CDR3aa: CASRPNGGVNEQFF
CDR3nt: TGTGCCAGCAGACCAAATGGGGGGGTTAATGAGCAGTTCTTC

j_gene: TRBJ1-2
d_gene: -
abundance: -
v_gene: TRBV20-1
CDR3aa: CSARGGGLYGYTF
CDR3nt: TGCAGTGCTAGGGGCGGTGGCCTCTATGGCTACACCTTC

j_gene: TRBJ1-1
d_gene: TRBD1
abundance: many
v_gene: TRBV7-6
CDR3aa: CASSPGRTGSYTEAFF
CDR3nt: TGTGCCAGCAGCCCCGGAAGGACAGGGTCCTACACTGAAGCTTTCTTT

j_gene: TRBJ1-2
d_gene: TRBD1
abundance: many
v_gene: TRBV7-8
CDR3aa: CASSPGTGLGYGYTF
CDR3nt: TGTGCCAGCAGCCCCGGGACAGGGTTAGGATATGGCTACACCTTC

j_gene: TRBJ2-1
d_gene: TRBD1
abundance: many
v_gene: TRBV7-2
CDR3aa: CASSPGTGPGNEQFF
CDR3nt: TGTGCCAGCAGCCCCGGGACAGGGCCGGGGAATGAGCAGTTCTTC

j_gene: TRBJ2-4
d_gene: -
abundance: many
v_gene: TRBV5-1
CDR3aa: CASSLNQGRNIQYF
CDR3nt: TGCGCCAGCAGCTTGAACCAGGGGAGGAACATTCAGTACTTC

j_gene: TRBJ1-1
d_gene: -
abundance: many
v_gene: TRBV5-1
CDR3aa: CASSLGSTGSTEAFF
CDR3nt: TGCGCCAGCAGCTTGGGTTCGACAGGTTCGACTGAAGCTTTCTTT

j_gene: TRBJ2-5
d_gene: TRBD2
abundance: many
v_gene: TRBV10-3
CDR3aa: CAISATSGIQETQYF
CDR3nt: TGTGCCATCAGTGCGACTAGCGGGATTCAAGAGACCCAGTACTTC

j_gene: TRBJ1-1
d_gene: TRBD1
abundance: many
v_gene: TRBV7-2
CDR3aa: CASSSTGGAEAFF
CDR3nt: TGTGCCAGCAGCTCTACAGGGGGCGCGGAAGCTTTCTTT

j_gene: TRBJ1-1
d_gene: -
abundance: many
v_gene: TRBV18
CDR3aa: CASSPSVEGEAFF
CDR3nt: TGTGCCAGCTCACCCTCTGTTGAGGGTGAGGCTTTCTTT